The T cell receptor beta chain under discussion was sequenced for a study of OX40 agonist ivuxolimab in advanced cancers. Overall study context: Patients were given ivuxolimab, an antibody that agonizes OX40 (CD134). Patients receiving dose escalation had hepatocellular carcinoma, melanoma, renal cell or head and neck cancer.

Clones were read by immunoSEQ multiplex PCR, and TCRdb kept only the in-frame ones, dropping some. The sample carries tens of thousands of clones, roughly 84% recorded once. Points from the study as a whole: In CD8+ T cells, expanded clones were on average more numerous than in CD4+.

In regard to this clone: What it recognizes is unknown.

The CDR3 sequence is 15 residues long. Deletions cut 4 bases from V and 9 bases from J, with 16 bases between. CDR1 and CDR2 (germline): MNHEY, SVGAGI. The TCR sequence derives from an adult with an advanced solid tumor such as melanoma, head and neck, liver or kidney cancer. The gene calls are TRBV6-5 and TRBJ1-6; no reliable D call. Sequenced here: CD4+ or CD8+ T cells sorted from blood, sampled in a trial of the OX40 agonist ivuxolimab. CDR3 DNA: TGTGCCAGCAGTTCGATACCTAGGGCAAGTTCACCCCTCCACTTT. Protein sequence: CASSSIPRASSPLHF.